Listed here is a single TCR beta chain. This clone's antigen is unknown. One base away there is no much larger clone; base qualities are not given. The data belong to a study of CD8 T cells in Susac syndrome (dated 2019 in TCRdb). Study-wide context: The study used repertoire sequencing to test whether antigen drove CD8+ T cell activation and differentiation in Susac syndrome. Overall results and qualifications from the work: The TCR sequencing and HLA analysis was acknowledged to have included a relatively small number of individuals.

V is clipped by 4 bases and J by 0 bases, and the sequence between their germline boundaries is 14 bases long. Taken from cysteine to phenylalanine, the CDR3 has 16 residues. The retained sequence is limited to the CDR3, 48 bases, with the frame set at the first base. CDR1 and CDR2 are drawn from the germline V gene: SGHRS, YFSETQ. Peripheral blood CD8+ and CD4+ T cells from healthy donors, Susac syndrome patients and multiple sclerosis patients were profiled by high-throughput TCR beta sequencing. The multiple sclerosis controls were treatment-naive patients whose relapsing-remitting disease, either stable or active, fulfilled the revised McDonald criteria. Bulk CD8+ and CD4+ T cells were purified magnetically by negative isolation, whereas CD8+ TEMRA cells were enriched by FACS. Blood was collected in EDTA tubes and processed within 24 hours, with PBMCs isolated through density gradient centrifugation. PBMCs intended for TCR sequencing were frozen in liquid nitrogen and were later thawed in a 37 degrees C water bath. A purity of at least 90% was achieved for sorted or isolated CD4+, CD8+ and CD8+ TEMRA cells.

RNA was extracted with the RNeasy kit and about 0.5 to 1 ug was reverse transcribed using random hexamers. The immunoSEQ multiplex PCR assay, which covers 54 Vbeta and 13 Jbeta segments, was used to amplify TCR beta CDR3 regions. To correct PCR amplification bias, a synthetic template baseline was used for both primer optimization and computational correction. The study's own analysis went as follows. Reads were assigned to V, D and J genes according to IMGT and analyzed in immunoSEQ Analyzer, with only productive sequences retained. Clonality was calculated as one minus the Shannon entropy normalized by log2 of the number of productive unique sequences. For each patient and control, public and private clones were evaluated among the 100 most prevalent clones. Clones were defined as Susac-specific if absent from the healthy and MS cohorts, from around 1,000 published viral clones and from other ImmuneACCESS disease sequences. TCRdb reprocessing: public reads trimmed at Q25 with fastp, clones called with MiXCR, in-frame beta chains kept. Each record represents a unique CDR3 protein, reported with the most common genes and DNA among its rows. The V and J calls and clone size come from TCRdb's table, not from the authors' own analysis. The sample profile shows 250,000 to 350,000 distinct CDR3 sequences; around 90% of them were found once. Of the sample, approximately 0.065% falls within the top ten clones.

The specimen was CD4+ T cells from PBMCs. In this chain, TRBV5-1 is recombined with TRBJ1-3, with TRBD1 perhaps the D gene, on 5 matching bases. This sequence originates from a human donor with multiple sclerosis. Read as DNA, the sequence is TGCGCCAGCAGCGACCCCAGGGTCCCCTCTGGAAACACCATATATTTT. Its protein is CASSDPRVPSGNTIYF.